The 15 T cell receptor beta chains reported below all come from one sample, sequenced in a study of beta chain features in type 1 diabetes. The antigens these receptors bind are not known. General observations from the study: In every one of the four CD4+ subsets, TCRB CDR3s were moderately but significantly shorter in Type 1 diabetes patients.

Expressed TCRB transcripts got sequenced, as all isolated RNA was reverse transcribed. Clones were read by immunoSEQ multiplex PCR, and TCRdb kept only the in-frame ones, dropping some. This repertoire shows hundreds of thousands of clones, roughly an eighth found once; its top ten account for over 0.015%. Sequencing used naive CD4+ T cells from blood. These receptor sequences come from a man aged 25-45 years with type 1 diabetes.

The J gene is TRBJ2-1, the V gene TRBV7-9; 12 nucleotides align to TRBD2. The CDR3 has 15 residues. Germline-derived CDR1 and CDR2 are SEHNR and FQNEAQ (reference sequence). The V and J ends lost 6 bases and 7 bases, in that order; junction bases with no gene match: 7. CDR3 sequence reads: CASSLTSGGWNEQFF. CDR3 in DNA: TGTGCCAGCAGTCTCACTAGCGGGGGGTGGAATGAGCAGTTCTTC. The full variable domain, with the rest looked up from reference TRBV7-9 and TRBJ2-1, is DTGVSQNPRHKITKRGQNVTFRCDPISEHNRLYWYRQTLGQGPEFLTYFQNEAQLEKSRLLSDRFSAERPKGSFSTLEIQRTEQGDSAMYLCASSLTSGGWNEQFFGPGTRLTVL.

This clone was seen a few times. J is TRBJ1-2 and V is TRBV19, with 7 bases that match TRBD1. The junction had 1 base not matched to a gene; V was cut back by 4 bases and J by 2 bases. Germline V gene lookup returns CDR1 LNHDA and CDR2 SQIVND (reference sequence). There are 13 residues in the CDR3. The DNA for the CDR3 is TGTGCCAGTAGTAGGGGACAGAACTATGGCTACACCTTC. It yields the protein CASSRGQNYGYTF.

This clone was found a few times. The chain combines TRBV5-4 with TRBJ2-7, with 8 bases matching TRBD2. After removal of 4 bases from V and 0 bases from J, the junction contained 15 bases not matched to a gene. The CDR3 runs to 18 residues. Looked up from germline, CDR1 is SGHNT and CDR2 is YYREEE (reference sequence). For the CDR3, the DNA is TGTGCCAGCAGCCCTCGGGGGGGGCTTCAGGGGCCCTCCTACGAGCAGTACTTC. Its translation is CASSPRGGLQGPSYEQYF.

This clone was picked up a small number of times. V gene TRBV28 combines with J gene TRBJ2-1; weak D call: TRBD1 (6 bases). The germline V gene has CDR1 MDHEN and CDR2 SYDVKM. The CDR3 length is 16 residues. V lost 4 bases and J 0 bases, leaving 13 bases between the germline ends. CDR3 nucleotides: TGTGCCAGCAGTTCCCTACAGGGAGACTCCTACAATGAGCAGTTCTTC. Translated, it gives CASSSLQGDSYNEQFF.

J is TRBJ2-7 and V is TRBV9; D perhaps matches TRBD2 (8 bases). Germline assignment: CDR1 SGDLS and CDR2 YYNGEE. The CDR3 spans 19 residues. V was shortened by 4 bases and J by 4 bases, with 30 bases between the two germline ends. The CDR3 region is CASSKRPTGILAADYEQYF. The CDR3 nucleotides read TGTGCCAGCAGCAAACGCCCGACAGGGATACTAGCGGCGGATTACGAGCAGTACTTC. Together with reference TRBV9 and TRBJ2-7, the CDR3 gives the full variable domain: DSGVTQTPKHLITATGQRVTLRCSPRSGDLSVYWYQQSLDQGLQFLIQYYNGEERAKGNILERFSAQQFPDLHSELNLSSLELGDSALYFCASSKRPTGILAADYEQYFGPGTRLTVT.

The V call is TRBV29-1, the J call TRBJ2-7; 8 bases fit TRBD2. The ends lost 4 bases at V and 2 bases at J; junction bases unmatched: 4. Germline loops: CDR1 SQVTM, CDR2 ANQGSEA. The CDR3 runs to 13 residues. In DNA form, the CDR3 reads TGCAGCGTTGCGCTAGCGGGCCCCTACGAGCAGTACTTC. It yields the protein CSVALAGPYEQYF.

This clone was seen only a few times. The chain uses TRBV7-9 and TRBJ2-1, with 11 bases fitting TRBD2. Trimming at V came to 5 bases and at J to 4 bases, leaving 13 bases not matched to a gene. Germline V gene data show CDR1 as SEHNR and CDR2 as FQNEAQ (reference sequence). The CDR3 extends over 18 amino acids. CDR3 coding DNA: TGTGCCAGCAGCCCGCCTTATACGACTAGCGGGAATTACAATGAGCAGTTCTTC. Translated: CASSPPYTTSGNYNEQFF.

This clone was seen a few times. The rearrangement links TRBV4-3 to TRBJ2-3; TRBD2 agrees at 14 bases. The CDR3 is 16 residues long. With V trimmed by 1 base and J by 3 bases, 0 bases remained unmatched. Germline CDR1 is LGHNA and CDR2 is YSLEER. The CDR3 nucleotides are TGCGCCAGCAGCCAAGGGACTAGCGGGAGGACAGATACGCAGTATTTT. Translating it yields CASSQGTSGRTDTQYF.

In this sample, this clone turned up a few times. Written as DNA, the CDR3 is TGCGCCAGCAGCCCCCTGAGCACAGATACGCAGTATTTT. This encodes CASSPLSTDTQYF. The rearrangement uses TRBV4-1 and TRBJ2-3; no clear D gene. The CDR3 totals 13 residues. Looked up from germline, CDR1 is MGHRA and CDR2 is YSYEKL. Deletions cut 4 bases from V and 0 bases from J, with 5 bases between.

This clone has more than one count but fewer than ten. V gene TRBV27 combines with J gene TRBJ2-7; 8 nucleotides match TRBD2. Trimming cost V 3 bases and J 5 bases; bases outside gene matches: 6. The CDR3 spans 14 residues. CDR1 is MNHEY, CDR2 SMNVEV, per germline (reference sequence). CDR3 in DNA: TGTGCCAGCAGTTTCTCCGGGACTAGAAACGAGCAGTACTTC. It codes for CASSFSGTRNEQYF.

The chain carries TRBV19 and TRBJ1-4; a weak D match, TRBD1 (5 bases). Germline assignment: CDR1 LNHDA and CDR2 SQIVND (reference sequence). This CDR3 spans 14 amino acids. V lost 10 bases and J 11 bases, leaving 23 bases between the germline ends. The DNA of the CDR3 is TGTGCCACCAAACCGTCGGGGGATGGGGCTAAACTGTTTTTT. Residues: CATKPSGDGAKLFF.

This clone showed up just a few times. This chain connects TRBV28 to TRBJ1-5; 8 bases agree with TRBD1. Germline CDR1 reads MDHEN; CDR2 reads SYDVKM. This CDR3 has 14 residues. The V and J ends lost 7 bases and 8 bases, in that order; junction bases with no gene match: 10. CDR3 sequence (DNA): TGTGCCAGCAAGGTGGACAGGGATAGGAAGCCCCAGCATTTT. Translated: CASKVDRDRKPQHF.

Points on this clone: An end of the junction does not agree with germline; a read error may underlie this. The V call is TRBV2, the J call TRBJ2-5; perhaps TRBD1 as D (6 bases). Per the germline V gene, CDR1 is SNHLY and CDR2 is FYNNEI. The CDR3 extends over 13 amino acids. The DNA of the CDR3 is TGTGCCAGCAGAGGACAGCTCCAAGAGGCCCAGTACTTC. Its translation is CASRGQLQEAQYF.

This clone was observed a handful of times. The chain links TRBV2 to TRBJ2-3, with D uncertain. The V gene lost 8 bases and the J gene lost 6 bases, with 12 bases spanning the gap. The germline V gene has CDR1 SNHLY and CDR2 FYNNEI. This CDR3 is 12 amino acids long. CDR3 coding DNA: TGTGCCAGCGCTTCTAGTCGGGATACGCAGTATTTT. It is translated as CASASSRDTQYF.

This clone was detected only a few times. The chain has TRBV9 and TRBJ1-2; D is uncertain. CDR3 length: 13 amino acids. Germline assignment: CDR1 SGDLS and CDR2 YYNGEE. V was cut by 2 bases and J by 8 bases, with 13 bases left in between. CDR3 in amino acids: CASSVMTGGGYTF. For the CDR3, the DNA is TGTGCCAGCAGCGTTATGACGGGTGGGGGCTACACCTTC.